Reported below is one T cell receptor beta chain. No antigen is known for it. The protocol was immunoSEQ multiplex PCR, while the TCRdb copy is restricted to in-frame clones and leaves out a portion. The data show about 33,000 clones, about nine tenths seen once. This CDR3 comprises 16 residues. With 2 bases clipped from V and 2 bases from J, the junction kept 9 bases outside the gene matches. The germline CDR1 and CDR2 sequences are GTSNPN and SVGIG (reference sequence). The data originate from a study of T cells in localized non-small cell lung cancer. General study findings and limits: There was an association of higher blood T cell density with longer overall survival. Uninvolved adjacent lung, not tumor, had the highest T cell clonality. The study sequenced only one region of the tumor. As a result, intratumor heterogeneity could not be excluded and remains possible. Appearing in adjacent lung were a median about 57 of the top 100 tumor clones.

This sequence originates from a man aged 35 to 70 with stage I lung adenocarcinoma. The material was peripheral blood, obtained before any cancer treatment. The genes are TRBV30 and TRBJ2-3; 8 bases align to TRBD2. CDR3 DNA: TGTGCCTGGAGTCGGTGGAACGGGAGGGACACAGATACGCAGTATTTT. Protein sequence: CAWSRWNGRDTDTQYF.